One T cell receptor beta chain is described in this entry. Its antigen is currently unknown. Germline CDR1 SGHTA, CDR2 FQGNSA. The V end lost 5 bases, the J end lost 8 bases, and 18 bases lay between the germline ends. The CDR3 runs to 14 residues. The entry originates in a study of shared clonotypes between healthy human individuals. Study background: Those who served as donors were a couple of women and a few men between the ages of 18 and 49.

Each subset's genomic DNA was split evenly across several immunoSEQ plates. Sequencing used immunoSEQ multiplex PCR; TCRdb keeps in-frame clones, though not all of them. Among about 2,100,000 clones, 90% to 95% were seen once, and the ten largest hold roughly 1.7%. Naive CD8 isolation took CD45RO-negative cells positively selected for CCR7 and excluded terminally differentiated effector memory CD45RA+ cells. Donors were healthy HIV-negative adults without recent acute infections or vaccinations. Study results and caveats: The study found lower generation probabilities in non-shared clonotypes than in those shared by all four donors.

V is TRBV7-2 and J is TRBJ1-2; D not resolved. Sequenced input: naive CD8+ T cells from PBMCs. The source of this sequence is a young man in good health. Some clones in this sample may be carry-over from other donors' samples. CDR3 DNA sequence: TGTGCCAGCAGCGAGGCAGCTCAAGCCTACGGCTACACCTTC. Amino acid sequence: CASSEAAQAYGYTF. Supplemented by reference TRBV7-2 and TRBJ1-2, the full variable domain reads GAGVSQSPSNKVTEKGKDVELRCDPISGHTALYWYRQSLGQGLEFLIYFQGNSAPDKSGLPSDRFSAERTGGSVSTLTIQRTQQEDSAVYLCASSEAAQAYGYTFGSGTRLTVV.